The source of this T cell receptor (beta chain) is a study of cytomegalovirus exposure and HLA in healthy donors. Study as a whole: There were 350 to 400 genotyped donors. Of these, about 80% fell in the genetic ancestry cluster associated with self-reported Caucasian donors. Overall study results and limits: Links to common viral pathogens appeared, in a later analysis, for several of the most significant clusters.

Use of 60 Vbeta and 13 Jbeta primers characterized the PCR. Method: immunoSEQ multiplex PCR; TCRdb's copy keeps in-frame clones and lacks some. Of 100,000 to 150,000 clones listed, approximately 79% are singletons. CDR3 length: 14 residues. Trimming removed 1 base at V and 6 bases at J, with 10 bases between. Germline V CDR1 and CDR2: SGHVS, FNYEAQ. Nominally healthy donors provided the samples, though records likely missed some immune exposures. Details on this clone: What it binds is not known.

The rearrangement links TRBV7-6 to TRBJ1-5; possibly TRBD1 for D (6 bases). The clonotype originates from a young man in good health and CMV-seronegative. The material sequenced was PBMCs. CDR3 coding DNA: TGTGCCAGCAGCTTAGAACAGGGTGGTCAGCCCCAGCATTTT. It encodes CASSLEQGGQPQHF. The complete variable domain, with remaining parts taken from reference TRBV7-6 and TRBJ1-5, reads GAGVSQSPRYKVTKRGQDVALRCDPISGHVSLYWYRQALGQGPEFLTYFNYEAQQDKSGLPNDRFSAERPEGSISTLTIQRTEQRDSAMYRCASSLEQGGQPQHFGDGTRLSIL.